These 20 T cell receptor beta chains were sequenced from one sample in a study of OX40 agonist ivuxolimab in advanced cancers. Measured with immunoSEQ multiplex PCR; TCRdb has only the in-frame clones, and not every one. The table records 13,000 or so clones, roughly 76% of them present only once. The source material was CD4+ or CD8+ T cells sorted from blood, sampled in a trial of the OX40 agonist ivuxolimab. Receptors were obtained from an adult with an advanced solid tumor such as melanoma, head and neck, liver or kidney cancer.

This chain joins TRBV21-1 and TRBJ2-7; TRBD1, the table's D call, lacks a check against the DNA. TRBV21-1 is given as a pseudogene. CDR3 size: 14 residues. The CDR3 DNA follows: TGTGCCAGCAGCCACAGGGACAGGCGATACGAGCAGTACTTC. Amino acid sequence: CASSHRDRRYEQYF.

The chain is built from TRBV18 and TRBJ2-3, with 7 bases identical to TRBD1. The CDR3 spans 16 residues. J was trimmed by 2 bases and V by 3 bases; bases with no gene match: 8. Germline V gives CDR1 KGHSH, CDR2 LQKENI. The CDR3 sequence is CASSPFTGANTDTQYF. In DNA, the CDR3 is TGTGCCAGCTCACCCTTCACAGGGGCGAACACAGATACGCAGTATTTT.

This chain connects TRBV5-4 to TRBJ2-1; TRBD2 matches 8 bases. Germline-derived CDR1 and CDR2 are SGHNT and YYREEE (reference sequence). Unmatched junction bases numbered 5, after V lost 6 bases and J lost 6 bases. The CDR3 is 13 amino acids. CDR3: CASTYGGANEQFF. DNA for the CDR3: TGTGCCAGCACTTACGGGGGGGCCAATGAGCAGTTCTTC.

V and J are TRBV7-9 and TRBJ2-7; tentative D call: TRBD1 (5 bases). The CDR3 runs to 14 residues. The V end was cut by 4 bases, the J end by 5 bases, with 15 bases between. Per the germline V gene, CDR1 is SEHNR and CDR2 is FQNEAQ (reference sequence). CDR3 amino acids: CASSYSGSRDEQYF. As DNA, the CDR3 is TGTGCCAGCAGCTACTCAGGGTCTAGGGACGAGCAGTACTTC.

This chain links TRBV4-3 with TRBJ2-1, with D perhaps matching TRBD2 (6 bases). The CDR3 spans 16 residues. From germline, CDR1 is LGHNA and CDR2 YSLEER. Deletions cut 4 bases from V and 5 bases from J, with 18 bases between. The CDR3 region has the DNA TGCGCCAGCAGCCCCGGCTTAGCGGTCGCAGACAATGAGCAGTTCTTC. This translates into CASSPGLAVADNEQFF.

The V and J genes are TRBV7-9 and TRBJ2-3; D gene uncertain. The germline V and J ends were trimmed by 5 bases and 4 bases, with 10 bases remaining between them. Germline assignment: CDR1 SEHNR and CDR2 FQNEAQ (reference sequence). This CDR3 spans 13 amino acids. The CDR3 DNA sequence: TGTGCCAGCAGCCCTCAGAGATCAGATACGCAGTATTTT. Amino acid sequence: CASSPQRSDTQYF.

A remark on this clone: In the same sample, other DNA sequences code for this CDR3. The chain joins TRBV25-1 to TRBJ1-3; D gene ambiguous. CDR3 size: 15 residues. The germline gives CDR1 MGHDK, CDR2 SYGVNS. The ends were cut back, 8 bases at V and 0 bases at J, with 14 bases in the middle. The CDR3 loop is CASGVWTDSGNTIYF. The CDR3, as DNA: TGTGCCAGCGGTGTGTGGACTGACTCTGGAAACACCATATATTTT.

The chain combines TRBV11-2 with TRBJ2-1; possibly TRBD2 for D (7 bases). The CDR3 has 15 residues. The V gene lost 1 base and the J gene lost 7 bases, with 14 bases spanning the gap. Germline CDR1 SGHAT, CDR2 FQNNGV. The DNA of the CDR3 is TGTGCCAGCAGCTTAGCTTGGGGGGGGCTAAATGAGCAGTTCTTC. Its protein is CASSLAWGGLNEQFF.

This clone occurred a few times. This chain links TRBV4-3 with TRBJ1-1; 7 bases line up with TRBD1. The CDR3 covers 15 residues. Trimming cost V 2 bases and J 2 bases; bases outside gene matches: 5. The germline V gene has CDR1 LGHNA and CDR2 YSLEER. For the CDR3, the DNA is TGCGCCAGCAGCCAAAGGACAGGCCTAAACACTGAAGCTTTCTTT. It yields the protein CASSQRTGLNTEAFF.

The chain uses TRBV9 and TRBJ2-1, with 8 bases that match TRBD2. Trimming cost V 0 bases and J 8 bases; bases outside gene matches: 7. Germline CDR1 and CDR2: SGDLS and YYNGEE. The CDR3 covers 15 residues. The CDR3 region is CASSVVAGGAYEQFF. CDR3 bases: TGTGCCAGCAGCGTAGTGGCCGGGGGGGCGTATGAGCAGTTCTTC.

This clone has only one observation. This chain joins TRBV7-9 and TRBJ1-1, with D maybe TRBD1 (5 bases). V lost 5 bases to trimming and J lost 5 bases, with 21 bases between them. This CDR3 comprises 16 residues. The V gene's germline CDR1 is SEHNR and CDR2 FQNEAQ (reference sequence). CDR3 bases: TGTGCCAGCAGCCCTTCGGAGGGGCTTCGTAGGACTGAAGCTTTCTTT. Its translation is CASSPSEGLRRTEAFF.

This clone was seen a handful of times. V usage is TRBV10-3 and J usage is TRBJ2-1; 9 nucleotides align to TRBD2. V gave up 8 bases and J gave up 6 bases; unmatched junction bases: 8. CDR3 length: 14 residues. Germline CDR1 and CDR2: ENHRY and SYGVKD. The CDR3 nucleotides are TGTGCCATCCCTGGTAGCGGGGGCCTCAATGAGCAGTTCTTC. It yields the protein CAIPGSGGLNEQFF.

This sequence joins TRBV7-9 and TRBJ1-1, with D unresolved. The V gene lost 4 bases and the J gene lost 4 bases, with 13 bases spanning the gap. There are 14 residues in the CDR3. Germline V CDR1 and CDR2: SEHNR, FQNEAQ (reference sequence). The CDR3 DNA sequence: TGTGCCAGCAGCTCCCGTATAGGGATCACTGAAGCTTTCTTT. Its translation: CASSSRIGITEAFF.

This clone was counted only a few times. The chain employs TRBV18 and TRBJ1-2, with TRBD1 matching over 7 bases. This CDR3 has 13 amino acids. Germline V gene lookup returns CDR1 KGHSH and CDR2 LQKENI. With V trimmed by 5 bases and J by 4 bases, 4 bases remained unmatched. CDR3 protein: CASSSTGTYGYTF. The CDR3 DNA sequence: TGTGCCAGCTCATCGACAGGGACCTATGGCTACACCTTC.

V is TRBV9 and J is TRBJ1-6; no definite D call. Trimming left V 0 bases short and J 0 bases short, with 7 bases between. Germline V gene data show CDR1 as SGDLS and CDR2 as YYNGEE. This CDR3 has 16 residues. Written as DNA, the CDR3 is TGTGCCAGCAGCGTAGGATGGAGCTCCTATAATTCACCCCTCCACTTT. It translates to CASSVGWSSYNSPLHF.

The chain links TRBV7-8 to TRBJ2-5; D unresolved. The germline V gene has CDR1 SGHVS and CDR2 FQNEAQ. The CDR3 covers 15 residues. The V end lost 1 base, the J end lost 5 bases, and 14 bases lay between the germline ends. CDR3 DNA: TGTGCCAGCAGCTTAGTTCAGAATCGGCCGGAGACCCAGTACTTC. It yields the protein CASSLVQNRPETQYF.

As for this clone: This sample includes further DNA sequences coding for the same CDR3. The CDR3 DNA reads as TGTGCCAGCAGTCTAGGACGGACCGGGGAGCTGTTTTTT. Amino acids: CASSLGRTGELFF. The chain combines TRBV27 with TRBJ2-2; D gene ambiguous. Trimming removed 5 bases at V and 5 bases at J, with 9 bases between. From germline, CDR1 is MNHEY and CDR2 SMNVEV (reference sequence). This CDR3 has 13 residues.

This clone came up once. The V call is TRBV6-6, the J call TRBJ2-1; 7 bases line up with TRBD2. Trimming took 6 bases from V and 4 from J; bases not matched to a gene: 6. This CDR3 is 14 amino acids long. Germline lookup yields CDR1 MNHNY and CDR2 SVGAGI (reference sequence). The CDR3 DNA follows: TGTGCCAGCAGCACCTACGGGAGGTACAATGAGCAGTTCTTC. This gives the protein CASSTYGRYNEQFF.

Only a few counts were recorded for this clone. The chain couples TRBV2 to TRBJ2-2; tentative D call: TRBD1 (6 bases). Trimming cost V 6 bases and J 0 bases, with 17 bases left between them. Germline V lookup: CDR1 SNHLY, CDR2 FYNNEI. CDR3 length equals 17 residues. DNA of the CDR3: TGTGCCAGCAGCGGCCTCCGACAGGCCGCGAACACCGGGGAGCTGTTTTTT. As protein: CASSGLRQAANTGELFF.

This clone was counted a single time. J is TRBJ1-1 and V is TRBV7-9, with D perhaps TRBD1 (6 bases). The CDR3 contains 13 residues. Germline V gives CDR1 SEHNR, CDR2 FQNEAQ (reference sequence). V was shortened by 4 bases and J by 2 bases, with 8 bases between the two germline ends. CDR3 coding DNA: TGTGCCAGCAGCTCACAGGGAAACACTGAAGCTTTCTTT. Protein product: CASSSQGNTEAFF.